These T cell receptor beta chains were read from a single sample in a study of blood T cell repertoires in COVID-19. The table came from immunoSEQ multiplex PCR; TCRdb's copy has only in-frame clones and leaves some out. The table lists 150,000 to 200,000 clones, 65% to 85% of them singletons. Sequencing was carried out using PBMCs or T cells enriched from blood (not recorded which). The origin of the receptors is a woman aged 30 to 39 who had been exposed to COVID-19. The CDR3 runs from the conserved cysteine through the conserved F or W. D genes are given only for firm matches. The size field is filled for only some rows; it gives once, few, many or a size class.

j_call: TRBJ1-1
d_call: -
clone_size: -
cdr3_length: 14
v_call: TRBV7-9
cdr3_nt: TGTGCCAGCAGCTTAGCAAGACAGGCGGCTGAAGCTTTCTTT
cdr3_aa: CASSLARQAAEAFF

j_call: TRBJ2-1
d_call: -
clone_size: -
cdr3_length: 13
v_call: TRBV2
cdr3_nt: TGTGCCAGCAGTGACGAGTTCTACAATGAGCAGTTCTTC
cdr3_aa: CASSDEFYNEQFF

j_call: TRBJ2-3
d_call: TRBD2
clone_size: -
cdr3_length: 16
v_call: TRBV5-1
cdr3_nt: TGCGCCAGCAGCTCAGGGACTAGCGCCTTGGCAGATACGCAGTATTTT
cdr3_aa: CASSSGTSALADTQYF

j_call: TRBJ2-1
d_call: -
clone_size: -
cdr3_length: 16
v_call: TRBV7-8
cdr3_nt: TGTGCCAGCAGCTTAGAGCCGGGAACCTCCTACAATGAGCAGTTCTTC
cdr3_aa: CASSLEPGTSYNEQFF

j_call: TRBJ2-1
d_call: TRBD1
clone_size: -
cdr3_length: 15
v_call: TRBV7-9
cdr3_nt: TGTGCCAGCAGCTTAGAGACAGGGGTCGTGAATGAGCAGTTCTTC
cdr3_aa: CASSLETGVVNEQFF

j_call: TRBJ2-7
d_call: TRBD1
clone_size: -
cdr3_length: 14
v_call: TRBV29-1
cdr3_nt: TGCAGCGCCCGGGACAGGAGGATCTCCTACGAGCAGTACTTC
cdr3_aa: CSARDRRISYEQYF

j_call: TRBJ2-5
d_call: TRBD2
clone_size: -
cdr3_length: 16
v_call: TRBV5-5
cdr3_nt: TGTGCCAGCAGCTGGGCCGTGTTAGCGGGTTTGGAGACCCAGTACTTC
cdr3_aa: CASSWAVLAGLETQYF

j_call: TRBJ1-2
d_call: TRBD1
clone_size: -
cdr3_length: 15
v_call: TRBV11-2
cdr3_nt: TGTGCCAGCAGCGCATCCGCAGGGGGTGTCTATGGCTACACCTTC
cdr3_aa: CASSASAGGVYGYTF

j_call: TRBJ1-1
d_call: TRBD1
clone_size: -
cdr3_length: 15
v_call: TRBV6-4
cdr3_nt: TGTGCCAGCAGTGACACAGGGACAGGGAACACTGAAGCTTTCTTT
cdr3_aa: CASSDTGTGNTEAFF

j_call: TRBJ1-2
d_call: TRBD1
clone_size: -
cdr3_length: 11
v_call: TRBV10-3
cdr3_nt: TGTGCCACCCAGGGGGGTAATGGCTACACCTTC
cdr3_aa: CATQGGNGYTF

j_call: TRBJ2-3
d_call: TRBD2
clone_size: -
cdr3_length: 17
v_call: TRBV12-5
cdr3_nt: TGTGCTAGTGGTTTGGGGACTAGCGGGGGTCTCACAGATACGCAGTATTTT
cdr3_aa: CASGLGTSGGLTDTQYF

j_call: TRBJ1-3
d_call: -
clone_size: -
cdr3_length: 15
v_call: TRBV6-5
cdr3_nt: TGTGCCAGCAGTTACCAGGGCGGACCTGGAAACACCATATATTTT
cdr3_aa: CASSYQGGPGNTIYF

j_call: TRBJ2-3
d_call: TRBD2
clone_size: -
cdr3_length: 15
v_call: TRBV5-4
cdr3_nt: TGTGCCAGCAGCTCCGGGACTAGCGGCACAGATACGCAGTATTTT
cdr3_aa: CASSSGTSGTDTQYF

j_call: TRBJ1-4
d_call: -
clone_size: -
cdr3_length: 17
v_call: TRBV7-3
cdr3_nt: TGTGCCAGCAGCTTAACGGGCAGGGGAGATGAGGATGAAAAACTGTTTTTT
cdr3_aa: CASSLTGRGDEDEKLFF

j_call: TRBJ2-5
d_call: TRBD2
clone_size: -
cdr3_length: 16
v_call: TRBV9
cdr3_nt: TGTGCCAGCAGCCCCCGGGGTAGCGGGGCGGGGGAGACCCAGTACTTC
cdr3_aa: CASSPRGSGAGETQYF

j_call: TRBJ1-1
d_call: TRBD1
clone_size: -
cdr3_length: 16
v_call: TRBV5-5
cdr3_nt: TGTGCCAGCAGCTTGGAGGGGACAGCTCAGTTCGTACTGGCTTTCTTT
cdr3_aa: CASSLEGTAQFVLAFF

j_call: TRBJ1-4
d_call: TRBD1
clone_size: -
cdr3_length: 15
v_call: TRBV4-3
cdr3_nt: TGCGCCAGCAGCCAGGACAGGGGGCGAGGTGAAAAACTGTTTTTT
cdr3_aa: CASSQDRGRGEKLFF

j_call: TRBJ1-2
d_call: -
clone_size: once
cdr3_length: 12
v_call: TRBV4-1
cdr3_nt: TGCGCCAGCAGCCGGGGAGCGCGGGGCTACACCTTC
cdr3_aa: CASSRGARGYTF

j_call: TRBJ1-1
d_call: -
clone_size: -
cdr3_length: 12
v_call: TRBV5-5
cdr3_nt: TGTGCCAGCAGCTTCGGGGGGCGAAAAGCTTTCTTT
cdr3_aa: CASSFGGRKAFF

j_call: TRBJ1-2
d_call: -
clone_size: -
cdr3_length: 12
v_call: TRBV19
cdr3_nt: TGTGCCAGTAGTATAGCCGGCTATGGCTACACCTTC
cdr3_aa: CASSIAGYGYTF

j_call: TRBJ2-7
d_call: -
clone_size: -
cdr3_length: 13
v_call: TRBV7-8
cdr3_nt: TGTGCCAGCAGCTTTGGGGAGGCCTACGAGCAGTACTTC
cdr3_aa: CASSFGEAYEQYF

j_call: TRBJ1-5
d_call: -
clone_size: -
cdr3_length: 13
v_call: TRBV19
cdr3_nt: TGTGCCAGTAGTATAGATATTGGGAGGCCCCAGCATTTT
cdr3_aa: CASSIDIGRPQHF

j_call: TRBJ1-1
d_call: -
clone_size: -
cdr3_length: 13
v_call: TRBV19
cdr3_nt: TGTGCCAGTAGGACGAGTGGGGCCACTGAAGCTTTCTTT
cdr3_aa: CASRTSGATEAFF

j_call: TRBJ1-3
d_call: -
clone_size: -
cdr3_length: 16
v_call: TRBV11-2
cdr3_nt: TGTGCCAGCAGCTTAGCGGGAGGAGCCTCTGGAAACACCATATATTTT
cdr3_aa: CASSLAGGASGNTIYF

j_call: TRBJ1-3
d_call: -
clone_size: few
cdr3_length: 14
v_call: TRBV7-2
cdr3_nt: TGTGCCAGCAGCTCTCAGGGTGTTGGAGACACCATATATTTT
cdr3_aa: CASSSQGVGDTIYF

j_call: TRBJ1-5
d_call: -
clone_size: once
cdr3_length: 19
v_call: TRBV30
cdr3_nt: TGTGCCTGGAGTGCCGCCTTCCCCCCGGACACTTATAGCAATCAGCCCCAGCATTTT
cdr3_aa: CAWSAAFPPDTYSNQPQHF

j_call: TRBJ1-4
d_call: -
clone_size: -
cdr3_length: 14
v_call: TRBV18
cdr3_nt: TGTGCCAGCTCACCAGAGACCAGGGATGAAAAACTGTTTTTT
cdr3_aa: CASSPETRDEKLFF

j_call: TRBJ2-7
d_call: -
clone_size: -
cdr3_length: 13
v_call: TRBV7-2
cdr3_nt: TGTGCCAGCAGCTTGTCCAGGGCCGACGAGCAGTACTTC
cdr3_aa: CASSLSRADEQYF

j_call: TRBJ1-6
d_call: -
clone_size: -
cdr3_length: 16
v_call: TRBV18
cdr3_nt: TGTGCCAGCTCACCGCTGACAGTAACCTATAATTCACCCCTCCACTTT
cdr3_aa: CASSPLTVTYNSPLHF

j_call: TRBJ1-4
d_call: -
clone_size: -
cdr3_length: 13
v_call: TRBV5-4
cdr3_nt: TGTGCCAGCAGCGATGAGGGCAATGAAAAACTGTTTTTT
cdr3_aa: CASSDEGNEKLFF

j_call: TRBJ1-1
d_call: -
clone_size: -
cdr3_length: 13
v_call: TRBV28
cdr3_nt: TGTGCCAGCAGGCCCGGAGGGAACACTGAAGCTTTCTTT
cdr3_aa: CASRPGGNTEAFF

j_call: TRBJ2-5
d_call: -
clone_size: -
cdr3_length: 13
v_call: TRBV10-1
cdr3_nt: TGCGCCAGCAGTCGTCAGGTCCAAGAGACCCAGTACTTC
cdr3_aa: CASSRQVQETQYF

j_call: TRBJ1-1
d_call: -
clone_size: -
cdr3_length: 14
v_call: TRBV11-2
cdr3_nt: TGTGCCAGCCTTGACAGAACAATGAACACTGAAGCTTTCTTT
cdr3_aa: CASLDRTMNTEAFF

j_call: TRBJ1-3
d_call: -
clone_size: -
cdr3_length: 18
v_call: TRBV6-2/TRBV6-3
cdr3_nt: TGTGCCAGCAGCCCGTGGACAGCCGACAGCGCCTCTGGAAACACCATATATTTT
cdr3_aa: CASSPWTADSASGNTIYF

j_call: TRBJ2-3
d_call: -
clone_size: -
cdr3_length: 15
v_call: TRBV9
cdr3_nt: TGTGCCAGCAGCGTAGGAGGAGGGGCTGCAGATACGCAGTATTTT
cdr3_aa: CASSVGGGAADTQYF

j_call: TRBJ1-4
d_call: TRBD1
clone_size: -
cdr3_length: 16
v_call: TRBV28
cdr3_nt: TGTGCCAGCAGTTTATCGGGACAGGCGAGACAGGAAAAACTGTTTTTT
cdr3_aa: CASSLSGQARQEKLFF

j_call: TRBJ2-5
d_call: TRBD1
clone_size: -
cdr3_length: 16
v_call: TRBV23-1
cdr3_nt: TGCGCCAGCAGTCCCTCCCCGGGACAGATAGAAGAGACCCAGTACTTC
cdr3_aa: CASSPSPGQIEETQYF